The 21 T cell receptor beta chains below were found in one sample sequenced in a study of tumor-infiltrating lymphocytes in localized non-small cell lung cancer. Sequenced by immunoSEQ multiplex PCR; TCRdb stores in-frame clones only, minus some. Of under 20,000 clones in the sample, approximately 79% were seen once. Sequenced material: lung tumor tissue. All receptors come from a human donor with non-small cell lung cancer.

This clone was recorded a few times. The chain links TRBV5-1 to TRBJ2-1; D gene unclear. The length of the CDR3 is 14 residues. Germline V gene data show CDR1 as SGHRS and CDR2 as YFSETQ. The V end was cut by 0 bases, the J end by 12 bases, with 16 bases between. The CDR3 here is CASSLVTGTMMQFF. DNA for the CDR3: TGCGCCAGCAGCTTGGTGACTGGAACAATGATGCAGTTCTTC.

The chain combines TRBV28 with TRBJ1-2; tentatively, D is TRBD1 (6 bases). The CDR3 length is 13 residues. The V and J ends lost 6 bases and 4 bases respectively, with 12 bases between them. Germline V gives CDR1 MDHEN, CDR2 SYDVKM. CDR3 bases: TGTGCCAGCAGGGATGGACAGCTCTATGGCTACACCTTC. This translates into CASRDGQLYGYTF.

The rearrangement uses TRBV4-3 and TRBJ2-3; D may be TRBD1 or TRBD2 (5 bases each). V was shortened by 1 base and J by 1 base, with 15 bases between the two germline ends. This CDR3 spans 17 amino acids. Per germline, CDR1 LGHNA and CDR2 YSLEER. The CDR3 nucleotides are TGCGCCAGCAGCCAAGGGGATGGGGGACCCCGCACAGATACGCAGTATTTT. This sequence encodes CASSQGDGGPRTDTQYF.

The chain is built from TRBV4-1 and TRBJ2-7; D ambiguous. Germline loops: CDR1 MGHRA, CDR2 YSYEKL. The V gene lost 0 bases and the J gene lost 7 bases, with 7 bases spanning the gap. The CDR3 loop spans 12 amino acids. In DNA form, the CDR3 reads TGCGCCAGCAGCCAAGATCTCAGGGAGCAGTACTTC. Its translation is CASSQDLREQYF.

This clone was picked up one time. Here the CDR3 DNA reads TGTGCCCGGGGGGGCGTTATCCGTAGCACAGATACGCAGTATTTT. This gives the protein CARGGVIRSTDTQYF. This chain links TRBV30 with TRBJ2-3, with TRBD2 matching 8 bases. CDR1 and CDR2 (germline): GTSNPN, SVGIG (reference sequence). The V gene end was trimmed by 8 bases and the J gene end by 0 bases; junction bases not matched to a gene: 10. The CDR3 covers 15 residues.

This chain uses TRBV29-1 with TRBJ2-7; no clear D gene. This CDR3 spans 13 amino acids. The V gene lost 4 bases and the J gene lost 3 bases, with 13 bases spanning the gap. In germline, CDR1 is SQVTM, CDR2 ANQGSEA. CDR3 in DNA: TGCAGCGTTGTGACGGATAGGGACTACGAGCAGTACTTC. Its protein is CSVVTDRDYEQYF.

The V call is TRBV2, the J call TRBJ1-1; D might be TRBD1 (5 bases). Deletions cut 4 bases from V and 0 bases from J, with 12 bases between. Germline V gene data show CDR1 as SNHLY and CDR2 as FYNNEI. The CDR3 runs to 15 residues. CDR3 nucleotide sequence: TGTGCCAGCAGTGCAGTCCCGGGGGTGAACACTGAAGCTTTCTTT. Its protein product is CASSAVPGVNTEAFF.

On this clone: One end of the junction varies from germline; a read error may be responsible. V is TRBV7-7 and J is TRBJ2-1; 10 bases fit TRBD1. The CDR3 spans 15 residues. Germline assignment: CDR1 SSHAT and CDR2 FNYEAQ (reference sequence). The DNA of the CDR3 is TGTGCTAGCAGCTTAGACAGGGGGCGAAACAATGAGCAGTTCTTC. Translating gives CASSLDRGRNNEQFF.

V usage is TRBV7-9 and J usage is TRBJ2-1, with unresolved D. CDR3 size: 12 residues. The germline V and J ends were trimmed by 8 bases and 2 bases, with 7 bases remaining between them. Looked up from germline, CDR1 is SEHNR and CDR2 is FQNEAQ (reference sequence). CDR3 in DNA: TGTGCCAGCTCCCTTACCTACAATGAGCAGTTCTTC. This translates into CASSLTYNEQFF.

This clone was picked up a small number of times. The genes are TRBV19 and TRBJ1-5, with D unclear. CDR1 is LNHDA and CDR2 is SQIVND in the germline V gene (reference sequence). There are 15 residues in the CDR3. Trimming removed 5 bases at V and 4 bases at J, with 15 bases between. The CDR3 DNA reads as TGTGCCAGTAGTCGTGAGGCCCCGGGGAATCAGCCCCAGCATTTT. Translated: CASSREAPGNQPQHF.

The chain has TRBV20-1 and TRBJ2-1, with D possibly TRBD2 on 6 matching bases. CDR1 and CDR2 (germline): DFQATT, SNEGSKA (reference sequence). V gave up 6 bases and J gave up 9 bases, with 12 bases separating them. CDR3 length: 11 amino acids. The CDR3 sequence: CSAGPSVEQFF. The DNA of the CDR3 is TGCAGTGCAGGGCCTAGCGTTGAGCAGTTCTTC.

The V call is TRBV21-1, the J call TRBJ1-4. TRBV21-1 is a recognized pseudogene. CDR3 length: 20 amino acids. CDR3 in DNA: TGTGCCAGCAGCAAAGGCCATAAAGAGAGGGACGTCCCGTTTAATGAAAAACTGTTTTTT. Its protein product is CASSKGHKERDVPFNEKLFF.

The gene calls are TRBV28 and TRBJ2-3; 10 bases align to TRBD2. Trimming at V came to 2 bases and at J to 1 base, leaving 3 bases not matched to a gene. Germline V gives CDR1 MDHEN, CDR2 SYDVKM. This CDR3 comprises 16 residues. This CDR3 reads CASSLSGGGRTDTQYF. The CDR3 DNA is TGTGCCAGCAGTTTAAGCGGGGGGGGACGCACAGATACGCAGTATTTT. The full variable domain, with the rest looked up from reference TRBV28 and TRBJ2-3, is DVKVTQSSRYLVKRTGEKVFLECVQDMDHENMFWYRQDPGLGLRLIYFSYDVKMKEKGDIPEGYSVSREKKERFSLILESASTNQTSMYLCASSLSGGGRTDTQYFGPGTRLTVL.

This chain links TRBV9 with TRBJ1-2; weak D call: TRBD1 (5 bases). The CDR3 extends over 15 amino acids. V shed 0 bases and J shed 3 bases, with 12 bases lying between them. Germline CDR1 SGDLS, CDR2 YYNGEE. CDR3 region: CASSVDARADYGYTF. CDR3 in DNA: TGTGCCAGCAGCGTAGATGCCAGGGCGGACTATGGCTACACCTTC.

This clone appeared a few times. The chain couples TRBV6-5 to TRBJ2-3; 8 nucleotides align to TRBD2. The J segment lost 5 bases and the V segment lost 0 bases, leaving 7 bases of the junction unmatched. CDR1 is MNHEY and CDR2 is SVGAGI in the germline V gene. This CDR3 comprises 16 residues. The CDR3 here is CASSYSSGRGGDTQYF. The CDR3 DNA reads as TGTGCCAGCAGTTACTCAAGCGGGAGAGGAGGAGATACGCAGTATTTT.

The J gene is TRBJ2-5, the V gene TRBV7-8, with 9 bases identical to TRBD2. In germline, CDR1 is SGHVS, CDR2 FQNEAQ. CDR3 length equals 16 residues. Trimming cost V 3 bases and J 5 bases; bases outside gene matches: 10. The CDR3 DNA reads TGTGCCAGCAGCTTGCGGGAGGGCCAATCCCTTGAGACCCAGTACTTC. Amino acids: CASSLREGQSLETQYF.

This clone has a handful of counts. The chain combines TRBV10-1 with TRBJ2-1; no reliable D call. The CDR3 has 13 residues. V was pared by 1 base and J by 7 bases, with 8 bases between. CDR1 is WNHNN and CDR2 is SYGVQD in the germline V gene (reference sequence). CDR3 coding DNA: TGCGCCAGCAGTGAGTACCTGGCGAATGAGCAGTTCTTC. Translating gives CASSEYLANEQFF.

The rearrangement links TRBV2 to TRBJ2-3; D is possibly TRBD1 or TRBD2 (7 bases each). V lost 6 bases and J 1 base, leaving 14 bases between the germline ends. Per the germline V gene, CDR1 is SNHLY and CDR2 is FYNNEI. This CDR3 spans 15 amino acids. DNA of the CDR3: TGTGCCAGCAGCAGGGGGGGGATAGGCACAGATACGCAGTATTTT. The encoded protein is CASSRGGIGTDTQYF.

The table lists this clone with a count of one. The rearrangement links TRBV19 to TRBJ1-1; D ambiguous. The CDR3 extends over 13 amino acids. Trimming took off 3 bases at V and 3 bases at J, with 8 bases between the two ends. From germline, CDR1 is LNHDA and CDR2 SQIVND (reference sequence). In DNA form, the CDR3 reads TGTGCCAGTAGTATGAAGGGAGACACTGAAGCTTTCTTT. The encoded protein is CASSMKGDTEAFF. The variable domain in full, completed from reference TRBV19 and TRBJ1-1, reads DGGITQSPKYLFRKEGQNVTLSCEQNLNHDAMYWYRQDPGQGLRLIYYSQIVNDFQKGDIAEGYSVSREKKESFPLTVTSAQKNPTAFYLCASSMKGDTEAFFGQGTRLTVV.

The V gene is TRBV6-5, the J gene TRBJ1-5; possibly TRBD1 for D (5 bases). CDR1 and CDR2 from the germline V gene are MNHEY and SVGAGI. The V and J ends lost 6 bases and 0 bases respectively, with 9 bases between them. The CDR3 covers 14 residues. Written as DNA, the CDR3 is TGTGCCAGCAGCTTGGGGGATAGCAATCAGCCCCAGCATTTT. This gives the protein CASSLGDSNQPQHF.

The DNA for the CDR3 is TGTGCCAGCAGCGCATCAGATACGCAGTATTTT. It translates to CASSASDTQYF. This chain joins TRBV7-2 and TRBJ2-3; the D is unclear. CDR1 is SGHTA and CDR2 is FQGNSA in the germline V gene. This CDR3 spans 11 amino acids. The V gene lost 5 bases and the J gene lost 4 bases, with 4 bases spanning the gap. The full variable domain, its missing parts supplied by reference TRBV7-2 and TRBJ2-3, is GAGVSQSPSNKVTEKGKDVELRCDPISGHTALYWYRQSLGQGLEFLIYFQGNSAPDKSGLPSDRFSAERTGGSVSTLTIQRTQQEDSAVYLCASSASDTQYFGPGTRLTVL.